These 6 T cell receptor beta chains share one sample of origin, sequenced in a study of blood T cell repertoires in COVID-19. The data were produced by immunoSEQ multiplex PCR, yet TCRdb's version contains in-frame clones alone and is incomplete. The table records around 190,000 clones, about 78% of them present only once. The material sequenced was peripheral blood. These receptors came from a woman aged 45-60 years with active or convalescent COVID-19.

The chain carries TRBV7-2 and TRBJ2-1, with TRBD2 matching over 9 bases. The CDR3 spans 14 residues. Germline loops: CDR1 SGHTA, CDR2 FQGNSA. J gave up 6 bases and V 7 bases, and 7 bases lay outside the gene matches. This CDR3 reads CASTPTAGGNEQFF. CDR3 nucleotide sequence: TGTGCCAGCACCCCCACAGCGGGGGGCAATGAGCAGTTCTTC.

This chain joins TRBV5-1 and TRBJ2-7, with 7 bases lining up with TRBD2. The V gene end was trimmed by 2 bases and the J gene end by 0 bases; junction bases not matched to a gene: 2. The CDR3 runs to 14 residues. Germline lookup yields CDR1 SGHRS and CDR2 YFSETQ. The CDR3 region has the DNA TGCGCCAGCAGCTTTCGGGGGGACTCCTACGAGCAGTACTTC. This translates into CASSFRGDSYEQYF.

The chain combines TRBV11-1 with TRBJ1-1; D call uncertain. Trimming left V 5 bases short and J 5 bases short, with 15 bases between. Germline V gene sequence: CDR1 SGHAT, CDR2 FQDESV (reference sequence). This CDR3 spans 14 amino acids. CDR3 DNA: TGTGCCAGCAGCCCCCGTTCCCCCGGGACTGAAGCTTTCTTT. As protein: CASSPRSPGTEAFF. Based on the CDR3 plus reference TRBV11-1 and TRBJ1-1, the full variable domain is EAEVAQSPRYKITEKSQAVAFWCDPISGHATLYWYRQILGQGPELLVQFQDESVVDDSQLPKDRFSAERLKGVDSTLKIQPAELGDSAMYLCASSPRSPGTEAFFGQGTRLTVV.

The CDR3 DNA is TGCGCCAGCAGCTTGGCAGGGGGCGCGGATGGCTACACCTTC. It codes for CASSLAGGADGYTF. The rearrangement joins TRBV5-1 to TRBJ1-2; 8 bases line up with TRBD1. This CDR3 comprises 14 residues. The germline V gene encodes CDR1 SGHRS and CDR2 YFSETQ. The V and J ends lost 0 bases and 6 bases, in that order; junction bases with no gene match: 4.

V gene TRBV11-2 combines with J gene TRBJ2-1; 9 nucleotides agree with TRBD2. J was trimmed by 10 bases and V by 0 bases; bases with no gene match: 22. The germline gives CDR1 SGHAT, CDR2 FQNNGV. This CDR3 has 20 residues. CDR3 amino acids: CASSLEGVAGVPTLQCEQFF. CDR3 nucleotide sequence: TGTGCCAGCAGCTTAGAGGGGGTAGCGGGGGTCCCTACCCTACAATGCGAGCAGTTCTTC.

V is TRBV7-2 and J is TRBJ2-6; the match to TRBD1 covers 8 bases. Germline loops: CDR1 SGHTA, CDR2 FQGNSA. The CDR3 has 16 residues. V was clipped by 5 bases and J by 0 bases; unmatched bases: 3. This chain's CDR3 is CASSRTGGSGANVLTF. The DNA of the CDR3 is TGTGCCAGCAGCCGCACAGGGGGCTCTGGGGCCAACGTCCTGACTTTC.